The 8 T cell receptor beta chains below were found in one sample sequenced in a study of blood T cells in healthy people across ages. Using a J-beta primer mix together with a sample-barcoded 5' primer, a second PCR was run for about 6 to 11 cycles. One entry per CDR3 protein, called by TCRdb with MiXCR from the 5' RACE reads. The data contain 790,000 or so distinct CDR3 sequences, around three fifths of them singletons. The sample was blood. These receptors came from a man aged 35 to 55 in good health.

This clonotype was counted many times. The CDR3: CSARAPGLGGPLHF. In nucleotides, the CDR3 is TGCAGTGCTAGAGCCCCAGGGCTCGGTGGACCCCTCCACTTT. The rearrangement uses TRBV20-1 and TRBJ1-6; D may be TRBD1 (5 bases). Trimming shortened V by 1 base and J by 12 bases, and 16 bases separated the two germline ends. The germline CDR1 and CDR2 sequences are DFQATT and SNEGSKA (reference sequence). The CDR3 covers 14 residues.

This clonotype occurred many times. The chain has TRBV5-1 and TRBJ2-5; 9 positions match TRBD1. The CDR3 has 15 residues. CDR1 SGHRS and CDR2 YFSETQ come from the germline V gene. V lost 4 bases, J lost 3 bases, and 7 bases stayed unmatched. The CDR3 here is CASSRDRGFEETQYF. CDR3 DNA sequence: TGCGCCAGCAGCCGCGACAGGGGGTTTGAAGAGACCCAGTACTTC.

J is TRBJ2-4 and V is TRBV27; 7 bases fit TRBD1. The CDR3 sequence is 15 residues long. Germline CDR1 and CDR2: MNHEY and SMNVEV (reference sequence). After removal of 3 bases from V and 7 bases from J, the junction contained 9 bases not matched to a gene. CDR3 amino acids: CASSFLPGGRNIQYF. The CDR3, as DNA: TGTGCCAGCAGTTTTTTACCAGGGGGTAGGAACATTCAGTACTTC.

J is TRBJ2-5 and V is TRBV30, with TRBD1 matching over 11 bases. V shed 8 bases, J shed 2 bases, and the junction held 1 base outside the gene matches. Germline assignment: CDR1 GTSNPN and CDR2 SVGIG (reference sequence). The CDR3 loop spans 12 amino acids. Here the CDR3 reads CAGTGGQETQYF. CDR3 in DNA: TGTGCCGGGACAGGGGGACAAGAGACCCAGTACTTC.

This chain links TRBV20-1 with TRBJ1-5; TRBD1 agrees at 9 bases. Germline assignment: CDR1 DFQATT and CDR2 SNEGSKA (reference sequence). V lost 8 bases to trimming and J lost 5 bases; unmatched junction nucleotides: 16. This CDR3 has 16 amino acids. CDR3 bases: TGCAGTTCTAATTACTCCTCACAGGGGGCAGATCAGCCCCAGCATTTT. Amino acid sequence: CSSNYSSQGADQPQHF.

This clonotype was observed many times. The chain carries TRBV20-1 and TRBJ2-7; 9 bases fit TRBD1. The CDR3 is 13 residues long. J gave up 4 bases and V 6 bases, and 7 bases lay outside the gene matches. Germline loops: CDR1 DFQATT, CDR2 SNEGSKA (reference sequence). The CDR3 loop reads CSAFRDRAYEQYF. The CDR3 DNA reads TGCAGTGCCTTTCGGGACAGGGCTTACGAGCAGTACTTC.

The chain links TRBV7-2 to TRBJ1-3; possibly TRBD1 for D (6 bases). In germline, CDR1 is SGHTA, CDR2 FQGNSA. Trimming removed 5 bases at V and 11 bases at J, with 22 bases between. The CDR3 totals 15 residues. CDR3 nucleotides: TGTGCCAGCAGCCCGAACCGGGACACTGGGAGCCCCATATATTTT. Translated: CASSPNRDTGSPIYF.

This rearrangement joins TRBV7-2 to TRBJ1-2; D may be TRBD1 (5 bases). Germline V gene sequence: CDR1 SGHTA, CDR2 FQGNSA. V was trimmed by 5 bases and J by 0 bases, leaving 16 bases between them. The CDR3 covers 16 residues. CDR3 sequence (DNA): TGTGCCAGCAGCGCCCGGGACGCCCTAACTAACTATGGCTACACCTTC. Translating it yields CASSARDALTNYGYTF. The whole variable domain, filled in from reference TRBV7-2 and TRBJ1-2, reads GAGVSQSPSNKVTEKGKDVELRCDPISGHTALYWYRQSLGQGLEFLIYFQGNSAPDKSGLPSDRFSAERTGGSVSTLTIQRTQQEDSAVYLCASSARDALTNYGYTFGSGTRLTVV.